These 4 T cell receptor beta chains came from one sample sequenced in a study of CD8 T cells in Susac syndrome. Reverse transcription of 0.5 to 1 ug RNA was performed with random hexamers. TCRdb redid the calling of the immunoSEQ multiplex PCR reads with MiXCR, one entry per CDR3 protein. Of 100,000 to 150,000 distinct CDR3 sequences in the sample, about 93% were seen once. Sequencing was performed on CD4+ T cells from PBMCs. These receptors came from a human donor in good health.

The V and J genes are TRBV10-3 and TRBJ1-1; D gene ambiguous. There are 15 residues in the CDR3. The germline V gene encodes CDR1 ENHRY and CDR2 SYGVKD. The V end lost 0 bases, the J end lost 1 base, and 9 bases lay between the germline ends. The CDR3 loop reads CAISESRPENTEAFF. The CDR3 DNA reads as TGTGCCATCAGTGAGTCGAGGCCAGAGAACACTGAAGCTTTCTTT.

V and J are TRBV29-1 and TRBJ1-1, with a weak D call TRBD1 (5 bases). The CDR3 covers 13 residues. Germline V gives CDR1 SQVTM, CDR2 ANQGSEA. The V gene lost 4 bases and the J gene lost 1 base, with 10 bases spanning the gap. The CDR3, as DNA: TGCAGCGTTGCGGGACCAGGGAACACTGAAGCTTTCTTT. Translating gives CSVAGPGNTEAFF.

This chain uses TRBV12-3 or TRBV12-4 with TRBJ2-1; 13 bases are shared with TRBD2. The CDR3 spans 16 residues. V dropped 5 bases and J dropped 6; count of bases not matched to a gene: 7. Here the CDR3 reads CASSPLGLAGANEQFF. The CDR3 DNA follows: TGTGCCAGCAGTCCTCTCGGACTAGCGGGAGCCAATGAGCAGTTCTTC.

The V and J genes are TRBV25-1 and TRBJ2-1; D possibly uses TRBD1 or TRBD2 (5 bases each). The CDR3 contains 17 residues. Between the trimmed V and J ends, which lost 2 bases and 1 base, there was a span of 15 bases. Germline-derived CDR1 and CDR2 are MGHDK and SYGVNS. CDR3 loop: CASSEVGWGMSYNEQFF. The CDR3, as DNA: TGTGCCAGCAGTGAAGTAGGTTGGGGGATGTCCTACAATGAGCAGTTCTTC.